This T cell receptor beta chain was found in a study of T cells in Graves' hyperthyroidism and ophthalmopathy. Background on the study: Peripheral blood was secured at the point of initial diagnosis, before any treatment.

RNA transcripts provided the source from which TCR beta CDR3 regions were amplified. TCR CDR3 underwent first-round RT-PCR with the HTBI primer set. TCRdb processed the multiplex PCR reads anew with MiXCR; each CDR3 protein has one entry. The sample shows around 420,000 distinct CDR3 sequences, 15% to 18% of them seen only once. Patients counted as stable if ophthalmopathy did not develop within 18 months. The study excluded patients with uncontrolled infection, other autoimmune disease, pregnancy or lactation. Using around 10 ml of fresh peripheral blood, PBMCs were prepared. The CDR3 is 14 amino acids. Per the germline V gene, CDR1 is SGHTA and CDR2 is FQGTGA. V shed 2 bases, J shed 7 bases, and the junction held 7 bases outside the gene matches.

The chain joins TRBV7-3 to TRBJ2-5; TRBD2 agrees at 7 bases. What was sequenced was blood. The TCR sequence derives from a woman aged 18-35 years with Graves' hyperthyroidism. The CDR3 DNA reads TGTGCCAGCAGCTTACGCGGGAGTAGAGGGACCCAGTACTTC. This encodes CASSLRGSRGTQYF.